Listed below are T cell receptor beta chains from one sample, sequenced in a study of blood T cell repertoires in COVID-19. Clones were read by immunoSEQ multiplex PCR, and TCRdb kept only the in-frame ones, dropping some. Among some 260,000 clones, 88% were seen once, and the ten largest hold 0.75% to 1%. Material for sequencing was peripheral blood. These receptors came from a woman between 40 and 55 years old who had recovered from COVID-19. The CDR3 runs from the conserved cysteine through the conserved F or W. The D gene is left open where the match is weak. Expanded clones are given a class, and other clones once, few, many or no size at all.

v_call	j_call	clone_size	d_call	cdr3_nt	cdr3_aa
TRBV2	TRBJ1-2	NA	NA	TGTGCCAGCTTGGAGTCCAGGGCGCCGGGTGGCTACACCTTC	CASLESRAPGGYTF
TRBV5-4	TRBJ2-1	NA	NA	TGTGCCAGCAGCCCAATCCCCCTGGTCGGTGAGCAGTTCTTC	CASSPIPLVGEQFF
TRBV6-1	TRBJ2-1	NA	TRBD2	TGTGCCAGCAGTGAGCCGGGACTAGCGGGAGTTAATGAGCAGTTCTTC	CASSEPGLAGVNEQFF
TRBV9	TRBJ2-7	NA	NA	TGTGCCAGCAGCGTGGGGCAAACAAGCTCCTACGAGCAGTACTTC	CASSVGQTSSYEQYF
TRBV30	TRBJ2-5	NA	NA	TGTGCCTGGAGTGTACTAGCCCAATGGGGGGAGACCCAGTACTTC	CAWSVLAQWGETQYF
TRBV11-3	TRBJ2-3	NA	NA	TGTGCCAGCAGCCCAGGGCGCGGGATGGGTACAGATACGCAGTATTTT	CASSPGRGMGTDTQYF
TRBV6-5	TRBJ2-1	NA	TRBD2	TGTGCCAGCACCCCGACTAGCGATGGAGTCAGTGAGCAGTTCTTC	CASTPTSDGVSEQFF
TRBV5-4	TRBJ2-7	NA	NA	TGTGCCAGCAGCTTGGCCTGGGGGGGGCGAAGCTCCTACGAGCAGTACTTC	CASSLAWGGRSSYEQYF
TRBV6-6	TRBJ2-2	NA	TRBD1	TGTGCCGTGGACAGGGGGTGGGACACCGGGGAGCTGTTTTTT	CAVDRGWDTGELFF
TRBV5-4	TRBJ2-1	NA	TRBD2	TGTGCCAGCAGCTTGGCAGCGGGAGGTTCCTACAATGAGCAGTTCTTC	CASSLAAGGSYNEQFF
TRBV7-6	TRBJ2-1	NA	NA	TGTGCCAGCAGCCCAGCTAGGAGGATTGGGGATGAGCAGTTCTTC	CASSPARRIGDEQFF
TRBV9	TRBJ2-5	NA	NA	TGTGCCAGCAGCGTAGATTGGGGTGGCGGGGAGACCCAGTACTTC	CASSVDWGGGETQYF
TRBV4-1	TRBJ1-6	NA	NA	TGCGCCAGCAGCCGGACACAGGGAGGGAATTCACCCCTCCACTTT	CASSRTQGGNSPLHF
TRBV7-2	TRBJ2-5	NA	NA	TGTGCCAGCAGCTTAGGAGGGAGAGAGACCCAGTACTTC	CASSLGGRETQYF
TRBV4-3	TRBJ2-3	once	TRBD2	TGCGCCAGCAGCCAAGAGGGGACTAGCGGGAGGGCAGATACGCAGTATTTT	CASSQEGTSGRADTQYF
TRBV7-2	TRBJ1-5	few	NA	TGTGCCAGCAGCTTCACAGGAGTCCAGCCCCAGCATTTT	CASSFTGVQPQHF
TRBV5-4	TRBJ1-6	NA	NA	TGTGCCAGCACCACAGGGAGCTCCTATAATTCACCCCTCCACTTT	CASTTGSSYNSPLHF
TRBV27	TRBJ2-3	NA	TRBD2	TGTGCCAGCGGGAGGGTGGGAGATACGCAGTATTTT	CASGRVGDTQYF
TRBV15	TRBJ2-7	NA	TRBD2	TGTGCCACCACCCCATTCGGCGGGAGCTCCTACGAGCAGTACTTC	CATTPFGGSSYEQYF
TRBV6-1	TRBJ1-2	NA	TRBD1	TGTGCCAGCAGTGAAGCGCCAGGGGGGACTAACTATGGCTACACCTTC	CASSEAPGGTNYGYTF
TRBV6-5	TRBJ2-4	NA	TRBD2	TGTGCCAGCAGTTACACGGGAGGGGTCATTCAGTACTTC	CASSYTGGVIQYF
TRBV5-4	TRBJ1-6	NA	TRBD1	TGTGCCAGCAGCTTCGGGGGACAGACCGCCTCACCCCTCCACTTT	CASSFGGQTASPLHF
TRBV25-1	TRBJ2-3	NA	TRBD2	TGTGCCAGCAGTCTGGCTAGCGGGACAGATACGCAGTATTTT	CASSLASGTDTQYF
TRBV30	TRBJ2-5	NA	NA	TGTGCCTGGAGGGACCGGGGGACCCAGTACTTC	CAWRDRGTQYF
TRBV4-2	TRBJ2-7	NA	TRBD2	TGTGCCAGCGGACAACGACTAGCGGTCTACGAGCAGTACTTC	CASGQRLAVYEQYF
TRBV3-1/TRBV3-2	TRBJ2-1	NA	TRBD2	TGTGCCACCTCACAGCGGGAGGGCCCCAATGAGCAGTTCTTC	CATSQREGPNEQFF
TRBV7-3	TRBJ2-2	NA	NA	TGTGCCAGCAGCCCCGCGGGGCTAGCTGACACCGGGGAGCTGTTTTTT	CASSPAGLADTGELFF
TRBV9	TRBJ2-2	NA	NA	TGTGCCAGCAGCGTAGGCCCCAGCGGTTCCGGGGAGCTGTTTTTT	CASSVGPSGSGELFF
TRBV27	TRBJ2-1	NA	TRBD2	TGTGCCAGCAGTTTTAAAGGGACTAGCGGGAGCCCCTACAATGAGCAGTTCTTC	CASSFKGTSGSPYNEQFF
TRBV30	TRBJ1-2	NA	NA	TGTGCCTGGAGCCCCGGGGGGGGGCCGAATGGCTACACCTTC	CAWSPGGGPNGYTF
TRBV7-2	TRBJ1-4	few	NA	TGTGCCAGCAGCTTAACGGGGACAACCAATGAAAAACTGTTTTTT	CASSLTGTTNEKLFF
TRBV15	TRBJ2-7	NA	TRBD2	TGTGCCACCAGCAAAAGGGGTAGCGGGACCGCCGAGGGTGAGCAGTACTTC	CATSKRGSGTAEGEQYF
TRBV7-2	TRBJ2-1	NA	TRBD2	TGTGCCAGCAGCATTGATAGCGGGAGGGCCGGGCAGTTCTTC	CASSIDSGRAGQFF
TRBV4-1	TRBJ2-7	NA	TRBD2	TGCGCCAGCAGCCAAGACGGGAGGGCCTACGAGCAGTACTTC	CASSQDGRAYEQYF
TRBV7-2	TRBJ2-1	NA	TRBD2	TGTGCCAGCAGCTTAGCTTCTAGCGGGAGGGCCATTGAGCAGTTCTTC	CASSLASSGRAIEQFF
TRBV6-5	TRBJ1-1	NA	NA	TGTGCCGGGGGCAAGAACACTGAAGCTTTCTTT	CAGGKNTEAFF
TRBV29-1	TRBJ1-1	NA	NA	TGCAGCGTTCCCTGGGGAGGCACTGAAGCTTTCTTT	CSVPWGGTEAFF
TRBV7-2	TRBJ1-5	NA	NA	TGTGCCAGCAGGCCCGGGACAAATAGCAATCAGCCCCAGCATTTT	CASRPGTNSNQPQHF
TRBV7-3	TRBJ1-1	NA	NA	TGTGCCAGCAGCTTAAAACGGGGGACCACTGAAGCTTTCTTT	CASSLKRGTTEAFF
TRBV29-1	TRBJ1-1	NA	NA	TGCAGCGTTGTGGGGCCAGGCGGGGTGAACACTGAAGCTTTCTTT	CSVVGPGGVNTEAFF
TRBV29-1	TRBJ1-4	NA	NA	TGCAGCGTCCAAAGGGGTGCAACTAATGAAAAACTGTTTTTT	CSVQRGATNEKLFF
TRBV6-5	TRBJ2-3	NA	TRBD2	TGTGCCACCAGCGGGGGGGGAGGGCCTGGAGATACGCAGTATTTT	CATSGGGGPGDTQYF
TRBV11-2	TRBJ2-1	NA	TRBD2	TGTGCCAGCAGCTCCCCGGGACGGGGGGTGAATGAGCAGTTCTTC	CASSSPGRGVNEQFF
TRBV5-1	TRBJ2-1	NA	NA	TGCGCCAGCAACCTAGGGAGCTCCTACAATGAGCAGTTCTTC	CASNLGSSYNEQFF
TRBV7-6	TRBJ2-3	NA	NA	TGTGCCAGCAGCTCCCTCCAGGGATGCCCAGATACGCAGTATTTT	CASSSLQGCPDTQYF
TRBV28	TRBJ1-2	NA	TRBD1	TGTGCCAGCAGTTCGGACAGGGGCCGACATGGCTACACCTTC	CASSSDRGRHGYTF